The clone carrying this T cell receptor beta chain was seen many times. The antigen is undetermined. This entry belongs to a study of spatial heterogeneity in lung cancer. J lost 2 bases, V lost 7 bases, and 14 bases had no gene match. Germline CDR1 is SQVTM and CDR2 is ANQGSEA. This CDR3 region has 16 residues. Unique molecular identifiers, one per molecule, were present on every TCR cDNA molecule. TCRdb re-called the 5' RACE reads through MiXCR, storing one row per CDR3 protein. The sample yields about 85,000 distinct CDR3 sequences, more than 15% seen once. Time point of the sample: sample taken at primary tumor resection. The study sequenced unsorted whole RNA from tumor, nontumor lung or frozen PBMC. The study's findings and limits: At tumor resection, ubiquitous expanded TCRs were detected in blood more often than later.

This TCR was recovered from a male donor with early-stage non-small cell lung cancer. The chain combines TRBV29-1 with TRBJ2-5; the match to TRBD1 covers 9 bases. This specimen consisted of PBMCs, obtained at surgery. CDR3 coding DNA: TGCAGCGGCGGGACAGGGAGCGTCGATCGGCAAGAGACCCAGTACTTC. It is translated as CSGGTGSVDRQETQYF.